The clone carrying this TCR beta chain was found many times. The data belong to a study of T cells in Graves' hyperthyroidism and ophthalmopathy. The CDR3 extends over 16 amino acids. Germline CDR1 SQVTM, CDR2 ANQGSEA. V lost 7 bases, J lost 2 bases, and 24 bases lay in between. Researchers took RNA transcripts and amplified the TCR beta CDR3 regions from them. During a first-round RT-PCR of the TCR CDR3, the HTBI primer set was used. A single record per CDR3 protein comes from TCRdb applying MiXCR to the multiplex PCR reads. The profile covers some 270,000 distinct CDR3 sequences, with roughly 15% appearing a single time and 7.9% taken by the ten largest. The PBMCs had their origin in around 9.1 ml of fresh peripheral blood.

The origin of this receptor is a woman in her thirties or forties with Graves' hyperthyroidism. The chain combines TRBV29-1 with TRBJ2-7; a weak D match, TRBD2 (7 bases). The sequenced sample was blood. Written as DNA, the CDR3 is TGCAGCGCCGTGGGGGGTCAATCGGGGGGCCCCTACGAGCAGTACTTC. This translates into CSAVGGQSGGPYEQYF.